Each of the 11 T cell receptor beta chains below was sequenced from the same sample in a study of blood T cells in healthy people across ages. Sample-barcoded 5' priming and a J-beta primer mix drove a second PCR of about 6 to 11 cycles. Each CDR3 protein is one row after TCRdb ran MiXCR on the 5' RACE reads. Of some 1,000,000 distinct CDR3 sequences in the sample, approximately 25% were seen once. This same sample was also part of a study on T cells of mothers and their children.

The sample consisted of blood. These receptors were collected from a girl aged 2-15 years in good health.

A few counts support this clonotype. The chain carries TRBV5-4 and TRBJ1-1; D unresolved. Germline CDR1 is SGHNT and CDR2 is YYREEE (reference sequence). The CDR3 is 13 amino acids. V was cut by 1 base and J by 8 bases, with 12 bases left in between. CDR3 protein: CASSLPDGPEAFF. The CDR3 coding sequence is TGTGCCAGCAGCTTGCCCGACGGCCCAGAAGCTTTCTTT.

About this clonotype itself: Compared with germline, one end of the junction differs, possibly owing to a read error. V is TRBV7-7 and J is TRBJ2-5, with TRBD2 as a possible D gene (5 bases). The tail of the sequence fits TRBJ2-1 better, so the J call may be wrong. The length of the CDR3 is 16 residues. Germline CDR1 reads SSHAT; CDR2 reads FNYEAQ (reference sequence). The CDR3 region has the DNA TGTGCTAGCAGCCCCCGACTGGACGGGGTGTTTAGTGAGCAGTTCTTC. It specifies CASSPRLDGVFSEQFF.

The chain joins TRBV20-1 to TRBJ2-1; 8 positions match TRBD2. Germline V CDR1 and CDR2: DFQATT, SNEGSKA (reference sequence). This CDR3 is 16 amino acids long. Trimming at V came to 3 bases and at J to 1 base, leaving 8 bases not matched to a gene. CDR3 sequence: CSARSPSGSSYNEQFF. DNA for the CDR3: TGCAGTGCTAGGTCCCCAAGCGGGAGTTCCTACAATGAGCAGTTCTTC.

V usage is TRBV15 and J usage is TRBJ2-7; D remains unclear. The CDR3 loop spans 13 amino acids. The V end was cut by 3 bases, the J end by 5 bases, with 11 bases between. Germline CDR1 reads LNHNV; CDR2 reads YYDKDF (reference sequence). This CDR3 reads CATSRQVENEQYF. CDR3 nucleotides: TGTGCCACCAGCAGGCAAGTTGAGAACGAGCAGTACTTC.

This clonotype was seen a few times. This sequence joins TRBV9 and TRBJ1-2; D is unclear. The germline V and J ends were trimmed by 3 bases and 12 bases, with 12 bases remaining between them. CDR1 and CDR2 (germline): SGDLS, YYNGEE. The CDR3 is 11 residues long. CDR3 loop: CASSGWTAHTF. The CDR3 DNA sequence: TGTGCCAGCAGCGGTTGGACGGCGCACACCTTC.

The V gene is TRBV6-6, the J gene TRBJ2-2, with D possibly matching TRBD1 (6 bases). The V gene's germline CDR1 is MNHNY and CDR2 SVGAGI (reference sequence). Trimming stripped 7 bases from V and 5 bases from J, with 14 bases between. This CDR3 spans 14 amino acids. The CDR3 is CASNEGVSTGELFF. The CDR3 DNA follows: TGTGCCAGCAACGAGGGGGTGTCAACCGGGGAGCTGTTTTTT.

This chain connects TRBV6-1 to TRBJ2-6; 7 nucleotides match TRBD1. The CDR3 extends over 19 amino acids. The V segment lost 6 bases and the J segment 0 bases; nucleotides outside the gene matches: 14. Germline V gene sequence: CDR1 MNHNS, CDR2 SASEGT. CDR3 region: CASRTDRASLTSGANVLTF. The CDR3 bases are TGTGCCAGCAGAACCGACAGGGCCTCCCTCACCTCTGGGGCCAACGTCCTGACTTTC.

This sequence joins TRBV5-1 and TRBJ2-2, with TRBD1 identical over 8 bases. The J segment lost 3 bases and the V segment lost 4 bases, leaving 8 bases of the junction unmatched. The CDR3 runs to 16 residues. Germline V CDR1 and CDR2: SGHRS, YFSETQ. In DNA form, the CDR3 reads TGCGCCAGCAGCGCGGACAGGGTAAAGGACACCGGGGAGCTGTTTTTT. Amino acid sequence: CASSADRVKDTGELFF.

CDR3 in amino acids: CATSRPDSGEKETQYF. The CDR3 coding sequence is TGTGCCACCAGCAGACCCGATAGCGGGGAAAAAGAGACCCAGTACTTC. The chain is built from TRBV15 and TRBJ2-5, with 8 bases fitting TRBD2. The germline gives CDR1 LNHNV, CDR2 YYDKDF (reference sequence). CDR3 length: 16 amino acids. Unmatched junction bases numbered 8, after V lost 2 bases and J lost 3 bases.

This chain links TRBV9 with TRBJ2-1, with TRBD2 matching 8 bases. Germline CDR1 reads SGDLS; CDR2 reads YYNGEE. This CDR3 has 15 amino acids. J was trimmed by 2 bases and V by 2 bases; bases with no gene match: 3. The CDR3, as DNA: TGTGCCAGCAGCGTGGGACTAGGGGCCTACAATGAGCAGTTCTTC. Its protein is CASSVGLGAYNEQFF.

In the case of this clonotype: The junction does not match germline at one end; this may be a read error. CDR3 region: CASSILHDAVF. The DNA of the CDR3 is TGTGCCAGTAGTATCCTCCATGATGCTGTCTTC. This chain joins TRBV19 and TRBJ2-1, with no clear D. This CDR3 has 11 amino acids. The germline V gene has CDR1 LNHDA and CDR2 SQIVND (reference sequence).